Listed below are T cell receptor beta chains from one sample, sequenced in a study of OX40 agonist ivuxolimab in advanced cancers. Clones were read by immunoSEQ multiplex PCR, and TCRdb kept only the in-frame ones, dropping some. This sample yields 70,000 to 85,000 clones, of which 90% to 95% are seen a single time; approximately 9.9% belongs to the top ten. Specimen: CD4+ or CD8+ T cells sorted from blood, collected in a trial of the OX40 agonist ivuxolimab. These receptors were collected from an adult with an advanced solid tumor such as melanoma, head and neck, liver or kidney cancer. The conserved cysteine and the conserved F or W are not part of the CDR3 here. Each record gives: V gene, D gene, CDR3 protein. The D gene is left open where the match is weak.

>TRBV11-2|NA
ASSQSGELF
>TRBV5-4|NA
ASSLGYRNSYEQY
>TRBV19|NA
ASSIKVGVFVNTEAF
>TRBV7-6|NA
ASSLGMGEQF
>TRBV4-2|NA
ASSQEGGHILYEQY
>TRBV29-1|NA
SAEVGPYEQY
>TRBV2|NA
ASTFSGANVLT
>TRBV25-1|NA
ASSEPGTGELF
>TRBV13|NA
ASSLVLLGLENEQF
>TRBV2|NA
ASRDPASYEQY
>TRBV9|NA
ASSVAGTVSGSYEQY